This section outlines one TCR beta chain sequence together with its context. The data were taken from a study of blood T cell repertoires in COVID-19. As for the study in general: Whether acute or convalescent, the COVID-19 samples came from the United States, Italy and Spain. Nucleic acid was either cDNA or gDNA, and it came from T cells, B-cell-depleted T cells, or PBMCs.

Trimming cost V 1 base and J 4 bases; bases outside gene matches: 5. Germline CDR1 is SGHRS and CDR2 is YFSETQ. The CDR3 loop spans 15 amino acids. Original processing notes: Amplification of reference gene primers was used by the study to estimate nucleated cell counts. Repertoires were generated with immunoSEQ multiplex PCR, while TCRdb's copy carries only in-frame clones and drops some. Clonal size and the V and J genes are those of that table, whereas D and trimming came from the DNA. This table has tens of thousands of clones, under 85% appearing once. The sequenced material came from peripheral blood. The receptor was isolated from a woman of 80 years or more with acute or convalescent COVID-19. V and J are TRBV5-1 and TRBJ2-5; 9 bases line up with TRBD2. The CDR3 DNA reads as TGCGCCAGCAGCTTGCTAGCGGGGAAAGGAGAGACCCAGTACTTC. Its protein is CASSLLAGKGETQYF.